A single sample is the source of the 22 T cell receptor beta chains below, sequenced in a study of T cell repertoires in cytomegalovirus infection (dated by TCRdb to between 2019 and 2020). For sequencing, an Illumina HiSeq 1500 was employed. TCRdb took the public reads, trimmed them with fastp at Q25, ran MiXCR for clone calling and kept in-frame beta chains. Rows merge per CDR3 protein into single entries with the most common DNA and genes. Counted in this sample were more than 250,000 distinct CDR3 sequences; roughly 15% of them appeared once. The ten most abundant clones make up around 9% of the sample. Sequenced sample: PBMCs. These receptors were collected from a human donor in good health (CMV status not recorded). Some clones in this sample may be carry-over from other donors' samples.

This clonotype turned up a few times. CDR3 sequence (DNA): TGTGCCATCAGTGAGGGGACAGATTACAATGAGCAGTTCTTC. Translating gives CAISEGTDYNEQFF. This sequence joins TRBV10-3 and TRBJ2-1, with 7 bases fitting TRBD1. V shed 2 bases, J shed 4 bases, and the junction held 2 bases outside the gene matches. The length of the CDR3 is 14 residues. Germline values: CDR1 ENHRY, CDR2 SYGVKD.

This clonotype occurred a few times. The chain recombines TRBV7-9 with TRBJ2-7, with TRBD2 as a possible D gene (6 bases). The CDR3 runs 14 residues. The V and J ends lost 5 bases and 4 bases respectively, with 15 bases between them. Germline assignment: CDR1 SEHNR and CDR2 FQNEAQ (reference sequence). CDR3 loop: CASSLPSEPYEQYF. The CDR3 DNA reads as TGTGCCAGCAGCCTTCCTAGCGAGCCATACGAGCAGTACTTC.

V is TRBV20-1 and J is TRBJ2-7; perhaps TRBD1 as D (6 bases). Germline assignment: CDR1 DFQATT and CDR2 SNEGSKA (reference sequence). Between the trimmed V and J ends, which lost 6 bases and 1 base, there was a span of 13 bases. This CDR3 is 13 amino acids long. Written as DNA, the CDR3 is TGCAGTGCGCTTGGACAGCGATCCTACGAGCAGTACTTC. It yields the protein CSALGQRSYEQYF.

Ten or more counts support this clonotype. The chain is built from TRBV11-2 and TRBJ2-1, with 10 nucleotides matching TRBD2. The CDR3 totals 16 residues. Germline assignment: CDR1 SGHAT and CDR2 FQNNGV. The trim removed 0 bases at V and 4 bases at J, leaving 3 bases unmatched. The DNA for the CDR3 is TGTGCCAGCAGCTTAGAAGCGGGGGGGCAGTACAATGAGCAGTTCTTC. Residues: CASSLEAGGQYNEQFF.

This clonotype was seen more than once but under ten times. The rearrangement joins TRBV6-2 or TRBV6-3 to TRBJ2-1; tentative D call: TRBD1 (5 bases). V shed 6 bases and J shed 4 bases, with 13 bases lying between them. Germline CDR1 MNHEY, CDR2 SVGEGT. The CDR3 runs 14 residues. CDR3 sequence (DNA): TGTGCCAGCAGCGGACAAGGGCCTTACAATGAGCAGTTCTTC. Its protein product is CASSGQGPYNEQFF.

There are a few counts of this clonotype. This chain joins TRBV28 and TRBJ1-1, with unresolved D. There are 10 residues in the CDR3. V lost 7 bases and J 7 bases, leaving 7 bases between the germline ends. Germline V CDR1 and CDR2: MDHEN, SYDVKM. CDR3 protein: CASTDIEAFF. CDR3 nucleotides: TGTGCCAGCACCGACATTGAAGCTTTCTTT. Looking up the rest from reference TRBV28 and TRBJ1-1 gives the full variable domain: DVKVTQSSRYLVKRTGEKVFLECVQDMDHENMFWYRQDPGLGLRLIYFSYDVKMKEKGDIPEGYSVSREKKERFSLILESASTNQTSMYLCASTDIEAFFGQGTRLTVV.

This clonotype was detected only a few times. The J gene is TRBJ2-3, the V gene TRBV20-1, with 8 bases lining up with TRBD2. CDR1 is DFQATT, CDR2 SNEGSKA, per germline (reference sequence). V trimming: 5 bases; J trimming: 6 bases; junction bases outside the gene matches: 10. The CDR3 totals 14 residues. This CDR3 reads CSAYDSGIVDTQYF. DNA of the CDR3: TGCAGTGCTTATGATAGCGGGATTGTGGATACGCAGTATTTT.

V is TRBV20-1 and J is TRBJ2-2; 11 bases match TRBD2. CDR1 is DFQATT, CDR2 SNEGSKA, per germline (reference sequence). V was pared by 5 bases and J by 5 bases, with 10 bases of the junction left unmatched. The CDR3 extends over 16 amino acids. This CDR3 reads CSAPSTSGIRTGELFF. CDR3 nucleotides: TGCAGTGCTCCGTCGACTAGCGGGATTCGAACCGGGGAGCTGTTTTTT.

The chain links TRBV29-1 to TRBJ2-6; TRBD2 matches 7 bases. The germline CDR1 and CDR2 sequences are SQVTM and ANQGSEA. CDR3 size: 16 residues. Germline trimming cut 7 bases from V and 0 bases from J; bases unmatched to any gene: 9. The CDR3 DNA is TGCAGCGCTATCGGTGGGGGGGGCTCTGGGGCCAACGTCCTGACTTTC. Its protein product is CSAIGGGGSGANVLTF. The variable domain in full, completed from reference TRBV29-1 and TRBJ2-6, reads SAVISQKPSRDICQRGTSLTIQCQVDSQVTMMFWYRQQPGQSLTLIATANQGSEATYESGFVIDKFPISRPNLTFSTLTVSNMSPEDSSIYLCSAIGGGGSGANVLTFGAGSRLTVL.

This clonotype has a handful of counts. The chain is built from TRBV29-1 and TRBJ1-1, with 7 positions matching TRBD1. This CDR3 contains 16 residues. The V gene's germline CDR1 is SQVTM and CDR2 ANQGSEA. V dropped 1 base and J dropped 4; count of bases not matched to a gene: 12. CDR3 DNA sequence: TGCAGCGTTGAAGGGAGGCCAGGGGGACGGGGCACTGAAGCTTTCTTT. It is translated as CSVEGRPGGRGTEAFF.

V usage is TRBV3-1 and J usage is TRBJ1-2; D is perhaps TRBD1 (5 bases). The CDR3 has 12 residues. In germline, CDR1 is LGHDT, CDR2 YNNKEL (reference sequence). With 5 bases removed from V and 8 bases from J, the gap between germline ends came to 12 bases. CDR3: CASSAGFTGYTF. CDR3 nucleotide sequence: TGTGCCAGCAGCGCAGGGTTCACGGGCTACACCTTC. Complete variable domain (other parts from reference TRBV3-1 and TRBJ1-2): DTAVSQTPKYLVTQMGNDKSIKCEQNLGHDTMYWYKQDSKKFLKIMFSYNNKELIINETVPNRFSPKSPDKAHLNLHINSLELGDSAVYFCASSAGFTGYTFGSGTRLTVV.

The V and J genes are TRBV29-1 and TRBJ2-7; 7 nucleotides line up with TRBD2. Per germline, CDR1 SQVTM and CDR2 ANQGSEA. The CDR3 consists of 12 residues. The ends lost 5 bases at V and 4 bases at J; junction bases unmatched: 5. CDR3 nucleotides: TGCAGCGTTCGGAGCGGGACTTACGAGCAGTACTTC. Amino acid sequence: CSVRSGTYEQYF.

V and J are TRBV29-1 and TRBJ1-1; no clear D gene. Germline loops: CDR1 SQVTM, CDR2 ANQGSEA. The V end was cut by 6 bases, the J end by 1 base, with 9 bases between. This CDR3 is 12 amino acids long. The CDR3 DNA sequence: TGCAGCGTACGGATAGGGAACACTGAAGCTTTCTTT. It translates to CSVRIGNTEAFF.

This clonotype was seen more than once but under ten times. The gene calls are TRBV19 and TRBJ1-6; D possibly corresponds to TRBD1 (5 bases). Germline V gene sequence: CDR1 LNHDA, CDR2 SQIVND (reference sequence). This CDR3 region has 13 residues. V lost 5 bases and J lost 8, with 10 bases in between. CDR3 residues: CASSSLGDSPLHF. In DNA, the CDR3 is TGTGCCAGTAGTTCGCTGGGGGATTCACCCCTCCACTTT.

This sequence joins TRBV20-1 and TRBJ1-1; TRBD1 is a possible D gene (5 bases). The CDR3 sequence is 13 residues long. Germline V gene sequence: CDR1 DFQATT, CDR2 SNEGSKA (reference sequence). Trimming took off 4 bases at V and 6 bases at J, with 15 bases between the two ends. The chain's CDR3 is CSATGLGGPEAFF. The CDR3 coding sequence is TGCAGTGCTACAGGGCTTGGAGGGCCTGAAGCTTTCTTT.

The rearrangement links TRBV6-6 to TRBJ2-3; D is ambiguous. This CDR3 is built from 13 residues. CDR1 and CDR2 (germline): MNHNY, SVGAGI (reference sequence). Trimming shortened V by 3 bases and J by 0 bases, and 4 bases separated the two germline ends. Written as DNA, the CDR3 is TGTGCCAGCAGTTATCCTAGCACAGATACGCAGTATTTT. This codes for CASSYPSTDTQYF.

This clonotype was counted many times. The chain uses TRBV7-2 and TRBJ1-1; no reliable D call. The germline CDR1 and CDR2 sequences are SGHTA and FQGNSA. Deletions cut 6 bases from V and 2 bases from J, with 10 bases between. The CDR3 is 13 amino acids. Here the CDR3 reads CASSQRANTEAFF. In nucleotides, the CDR3 is TGTGCCAGCAGTCAACGGGCTAACACTGAAGCTTTCTTT.

V usage is TRBV5-1 and J usage is TRBJ2-4; 9 nucleotides match TRBD1. Germline values: CDR1 SGHRS, CDR2 YFSETQ. V lost 3 bases to trimming and J lost 0 bases; unmatched junction nucleotides: 16. CDR3 size: 20 residues. CDR3 protein: CASSWAGSNRGLEAKNIQYF. DNA of the CDR3: TGCGCCAGCAGCTGGGCCGGATCCAACAGGGGGCTAGAAGCCAAAAACATTCAGTACTTC.

V is TRBV12-3 or TRBV12-4 and J is TRBJ1-1; 7 bases align to TRBD1. CDR3 size: 13 residues. Trimming cost V 4 bases and J 11 bases; bases outside gene matches: 10. The CDR3 loop is CASSSQGVMLAFF. The CDR3 nucleotides read TGTGCCAGCAGTTCGCAGGGGGTAATGCTGGCTTTCTTT.

In its sample, this clonotype was seen a few times. The CDR3 DNA reads as TGCAGTGCTCCCCCCCCTGACAGAGGGTATGGCTACACCTTC. As protein: CSAPPPDRGYGYTF. This chain connects TRBV20-1 to TRBJ1-2; D is perhaps TRBD1 (5 bases). V shed 5 bases and J shed 5 bases, with 18 bases lying between them. Germline V gene lookup returns CDR1 DFQATT and CDR2 SNEGSKA (reference sequence). This CDR3 is 14 amino acids long.

The CDR3 DNA sequence: TGCAGCGCCCGCCGGGAGAATCAGCCCCAGCATTTT. Its protein is CSARRENQPQHF. The chain carries TRBV29-1 and TRBJ1-5; the D is unclear. From germline, CDR1 is SQVTM and CDR2 ANQGSEA. V was trimmed by 7 bases and J by 4 bases, leaving 11 bases between them. The CDR3 loop spans 12 amino acids. Full variable domain (remainder filled in from reference TRBV29-1 and TRBJ1-5): SAVISQKPSRDICQRGTSLTIQCQVDSQVTMMFWYRQQPGQSLTLIATANQGSEATYESGFVIDKFPISRPNLTFSTLTVSNMSPEDSSIYLCSARRENQPQHFGDGTRLSIL.

This chain connects TRBV27 to TRBJ2-5, with D possibly TRBD2 on 6 matching bases. Germline values: CDR1 MNHEY, CDR2 SMNVEV (reference sequence). V dropped 4 bases and J dropped 7 bases, with 16 bases sitting between them. The CDR3 is 14 amino acids. The CDR3 DNA sequence: TGTGCCAGCAGTTCACGACTAGGAGGTGGGACCCAGTACTTC. Amino acid sequence: CASSSRLGGGTQYF.